The rows below give T cell receptor beta chains drawn from one sample of a study of tumor and adjacent non-tumor tissue in lung cancer. TCRdb reprocessed the multiplex PCR reads via MiXCR and lists one record per CDR3 protein. In the table there are 90,000 to 100,000 distinct CDR3 sequences, approximately 80% of which are singletons. Sequenced input: distant non-tumor lung tissue. The receptors come from a man aged 60-69 years with small cell lung cancer. The CDR3 runs from the conserved cysteine through the conserved F or W. D genes are given only for firm matches. Size values are once, few and many counts, or a class for expanded clones, and some rows have none.

abundance	j_gene	v_gene	d_gene	CDR3nt	CDR3aa
many	TRBJ1-2	TRBV6-6	NA	TGTGCCAGCAGTTTGAGGGACTATGGCTACACCTTC	CASSLRDYGYTF
NA	TRBJ1-1	TRBV6-5	NA	TGTGCCTGCAGGCTCTCCATGAACACTGAAGCTTTCTTT	CACRLSMNTEAFF
once	TRBJ2-1	TRBV12-3/TRBV12-4	NA	TGTGCCACCACAGGGAGTCAGGGAATTAGTGAGCAGTTCTTC	CATTGSQGISEQFF
NA	TRBJ2-2	TRBV6-5	NA	TGTGCCAGCAGTTACTGGGAATCGCAGGTTCGCACCGGGGAGCTGTTTTTT	CASSYWESQVRTGELFF
few	TRBJ2-5	TRBV21-1	NA	TGTGCCAGCAGCAAAAAGGAAGGGCAGTCTGGCGTTGAGACCCAGTACTTC	CASSKKEGQSGVETQYF
NA	TRBJ2-2	TRBV6-5	NA	TGTGCCAGCAGTTTTTGGGGGGTGAGGAACACCGGGGAGCTGTTTTTT	CASSFWGVRNTGELFF
NA	TRBJ1-5	TRBV20-1	NA	TGCAGTGCTAGGGCCGGGACATCTGCCCAGCATTTT	CSARAGTSAQHF
NA	TRBJ1-1	TRBV20-1	TRBD1	TGCAGTGCTAGAGATCTCTACAGGGGCAGAGGAGGGAATACTGAAGCTATCTTT	CSARDLYRGRGGNTEAIF
NA	TRBJ2-2	TRBV4-2	NA	TGTGCCAGCAACCGAGATCTCAGTGCGAACACCGGGGAGTTGTTTTTT	CASNRDLSANTGELFF
many	TRBJ2-7	TRBV5-1	NA	TGCGCCAGCAGCCCACAGACTTGGACCGAGCAGTACTTC	CASSPQTWTEQYF
NA	TRBJ2-1	TRBV10-1	TRBD2	TGCGCCAGCAGTGATCGAGCGGGAGCTTGCAATGAACAGTTCTTC	CASSDRAGACNEQFF
NA	TRBJ2-1	TRBV20-1	TRBD2	TGCAGTGCTGCGAGCGGGACTCGAAACAGTGAGCAGTTCTTC	CSAASGTRNSEQFF
NA	TRBJ2-1	TRBV9	NA	TGTGTCAGCAGCGTAGGGGGGAACTCCTACAATGAGCAGTTCTTC	CVSSVGGNSYNEQFF
NA	TRBJ2-2	TRBV11-2	NA	TGTGCCAGCAGCCTTCACCCCCGGTACATCGGGGAGCTGTTTTTT	CASSLHPRYIGELFF
NA	TRBJ2-7	TRBV4-1	NA	TGCGCCAGCAGCCAATCCAAGACGGGCAGGGACGAGCAGTACTTC	CASSQSKTGRDEQYF
many	TRBJ1-5	TRBV4-2	TRBD1	TGTGCCAGCAGCCTAGCCGGGACAGGGGATACTCAGCCCCAGCATTTT	CASSLAGTGDTQPQHF
NA	TRBJ2-3	TRBV6-1	NA	TGTGCCAGGAGGAGGACAGTAGTCCTTCCGGATACGCAGTATTTT	CARRRTVVLPDTQYF
NA	TRBJ2-1	TRBV11-2	NA	TGTGCCAGCAGCCTAGTGACAGGCCAGAGCTCCTACAATGGGCAGTTCTTC	CASSLVTGQSSYNGQFF
many	TRBJ1-3	TRBV12-3/TRBV12-4	TRBD1	TGTGCCAGCAGTTCCCCGGACAGGCTACGCTCTGGAAACACCATATATTTT	CASSSPDRLRSGNTIYF
NA	TRBJ1-5	TRBV5-1	TRBD1	TGCGCCAGCAGCCCAGGGACAGACAATCTGCCCCAGCATTTT	CASSPGTDNLPQHF
NA	TRBJ1-2	TRBV20-1	NA	TGCACTGCTAGAAATGGCGTCTATGGCTACACCTTC	CTARNGVYGYTF
NA	TRBJ2-1	TRBV29-1	NA	TGTGGCGTTGACTTACTAGACTCAAGCTCCTACAATGAGCAGTTCTTC	CGVDLLDSSSYNEQFF
few	TRBJ2-7	TRBV10-3	TRBD2	TGTGCCATCAGTGTTGGGACTAGCGGAACCTACGAGCAGTACTTC	CAISVGTSGTYEQYF
NA	TRBJ2-7	TRBV6-6	TRBD2	TGTGCCAGCCGACAGCTAGCGGGAGGGAGCTCCTACGAGCAGAACTTC	CASRQLAGGSSYEQNF
NA	TRBJ2-3	TRBV12-1	NA	TGTGCCAGCAGCTTTGCCCAGACAGGGTATCGTCTCACACATAGGCAGTATTTT	CASSFAQTGYRLTHRQYF
NA	TRBJ2-7	TRBV13	NA	TGTGCCAGTGAACGGAGAGTGGACTACGAGCAGTACTTC	CASERRVDYEQYF